This T cell receptor (beta chain) was identified in a study of CD8+CD57+ T cells in acquired aplastic anemia. Study-level background: Sorted CD4+ plus CD8+ cells gave DNA averaging about 3 ug.

Concerning this clonotype itself: The antigen is not known.

Germline lookup yields CDR1 SGHRS and CDR2 YFSETQ. The ends were cut back, 0 bases at V and 8 bases at J, with 12 bases in the middle. This CDR3 is built from 14 residues. It was patients with CD8+CD57+ cell expansion by flow cytometry who were chosen for sequencing. The patients, all of them, had severe acquired aplastic anemia. It was genomic DNA that served as the template for profiling TCR beta VDJ and CDR3. A single record per CDR3 protein comes from TCRdb applying MiXCR to the reads. Among over 150,000 distinct CDR3 sequences listed, 71% were seen once. The study's findings and limits: The number of CD8+ CDR3 sequences shared by patients and controls was twenty-nine.

The sequenced sample was sorted CD4+, CD8+, or CD8+CD57+ T cells (not recorded which) from PBMCs. The receptor was isolated from a human donor with aplastic anemia. V and J are TRBV5-1 and TRBJ2-1; D is unclear. CDR3 DNA sequence: TGCGCCAGCAGCTTGGCTCCTGGTAGGGATGAGCAGTTCTTC. Its protein is CASSLAPGRDEQFF.